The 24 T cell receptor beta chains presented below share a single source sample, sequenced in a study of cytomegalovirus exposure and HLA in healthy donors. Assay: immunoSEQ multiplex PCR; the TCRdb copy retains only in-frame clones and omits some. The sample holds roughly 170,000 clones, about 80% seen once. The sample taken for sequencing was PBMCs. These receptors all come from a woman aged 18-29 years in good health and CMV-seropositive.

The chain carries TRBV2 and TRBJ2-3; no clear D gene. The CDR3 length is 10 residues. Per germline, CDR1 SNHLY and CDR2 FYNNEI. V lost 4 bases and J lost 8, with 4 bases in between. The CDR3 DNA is TGTGCCAGCAGTGTCGGTACGCAGTATTTT. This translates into CASSVGTQYF. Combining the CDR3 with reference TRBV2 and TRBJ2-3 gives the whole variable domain EPEVTQTPSHQVTQMGQEVILRCVPISNHLYFYWYRQILGQKVEFLVSFYNNEISEKSEIFDDQFSVERPDGSNFTLKIRSTKLEDSAMYFCASSVGTQYFGPGTRLTVL.

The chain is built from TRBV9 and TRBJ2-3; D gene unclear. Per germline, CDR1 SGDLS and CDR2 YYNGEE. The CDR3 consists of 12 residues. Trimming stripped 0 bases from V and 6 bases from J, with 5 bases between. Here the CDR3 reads CASSVGQDTQYF. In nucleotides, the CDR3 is TGTGCCAGCAGCGTAGGGCAGGATACGCAGTATTTT.

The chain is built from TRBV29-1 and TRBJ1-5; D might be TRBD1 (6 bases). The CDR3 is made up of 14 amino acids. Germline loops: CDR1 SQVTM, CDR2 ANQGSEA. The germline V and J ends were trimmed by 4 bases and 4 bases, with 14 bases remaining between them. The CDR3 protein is CSVGEGGWNQPQHF. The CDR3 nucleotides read TGCAGCGTTGGCGAAGGGGGATGGAATCAGCCCCAGCATTTT.

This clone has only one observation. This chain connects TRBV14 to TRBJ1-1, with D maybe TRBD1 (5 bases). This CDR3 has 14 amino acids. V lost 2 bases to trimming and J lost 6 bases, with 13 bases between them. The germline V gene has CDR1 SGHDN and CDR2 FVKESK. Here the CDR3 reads CASSQLGLAAEAFF. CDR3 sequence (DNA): TGTGCCAGCAGCCAACTGGGGCTCGCGGCTGAAGCTTTCTTT.

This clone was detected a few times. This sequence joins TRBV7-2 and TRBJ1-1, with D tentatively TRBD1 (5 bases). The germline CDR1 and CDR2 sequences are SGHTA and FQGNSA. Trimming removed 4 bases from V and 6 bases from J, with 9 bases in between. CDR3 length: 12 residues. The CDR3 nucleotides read TGTGCCAGCAGCTCCGGACATTCTGAAGCTTTCTTT. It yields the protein CASSSGHSEAFF.

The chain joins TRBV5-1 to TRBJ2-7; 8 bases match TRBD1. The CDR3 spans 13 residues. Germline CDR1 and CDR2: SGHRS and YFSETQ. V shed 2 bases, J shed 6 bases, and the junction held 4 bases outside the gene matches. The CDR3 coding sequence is TGCGCCAGCAGCTTAGGACAGGGAGGCGAGCAGTACTTC. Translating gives CASSLGQGGEQYF.

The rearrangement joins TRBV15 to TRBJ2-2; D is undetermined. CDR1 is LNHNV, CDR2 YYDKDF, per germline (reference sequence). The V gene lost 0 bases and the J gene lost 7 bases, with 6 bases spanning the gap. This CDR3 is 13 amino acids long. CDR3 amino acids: CATSRDNGGELFF. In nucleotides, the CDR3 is TGTGCCACCAGCAGAGATAACGGCGGGGAGCTGTTTTTT.

The CDR3 DNA is TGTGCCAGCAGTTCTTGGGACAGGTTAGCGCAGTACTTC. This encodes CASSSWDRLAQYF. The gene calls are TRBV27 and TRBJ2-7; 8 bases are shared with TRBD1. Germline CDR1 and CDR2: MNHEY and SMNVEV (reference sequence). V lost 4 bases to trimming and J lost 9 bases; unmatched junction nucleotides: 8. The CDR3 contains 13 residues.

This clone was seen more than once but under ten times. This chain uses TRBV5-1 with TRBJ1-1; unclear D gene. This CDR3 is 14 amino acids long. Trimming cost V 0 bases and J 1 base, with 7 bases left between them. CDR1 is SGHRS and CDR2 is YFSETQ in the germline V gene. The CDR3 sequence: CASSLEPGNTEAFF. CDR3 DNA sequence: TGCGCCAGCAGCTTGGAGCCAGGGAACACTGAAGCTTTCTTT.

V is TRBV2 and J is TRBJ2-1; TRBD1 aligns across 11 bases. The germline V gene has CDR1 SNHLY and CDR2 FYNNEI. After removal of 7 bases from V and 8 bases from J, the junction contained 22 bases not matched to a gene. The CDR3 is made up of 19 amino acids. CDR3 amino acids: CASNPGQGAKKPERDEQFF. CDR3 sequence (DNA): TGTGCCAGCAATCCAGGACAGGGGGCCAAGAAGCCTGAGCGGGATGAGCAGTTCTTC.

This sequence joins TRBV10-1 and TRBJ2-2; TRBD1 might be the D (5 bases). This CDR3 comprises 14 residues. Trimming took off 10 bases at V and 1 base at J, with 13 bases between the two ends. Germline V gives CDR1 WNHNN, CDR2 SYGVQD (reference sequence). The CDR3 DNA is TGCGCCACCTCCGAGACAGTGAACACCGGGGAGCTGTTTTTT. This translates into CATSETVNTGELFF.

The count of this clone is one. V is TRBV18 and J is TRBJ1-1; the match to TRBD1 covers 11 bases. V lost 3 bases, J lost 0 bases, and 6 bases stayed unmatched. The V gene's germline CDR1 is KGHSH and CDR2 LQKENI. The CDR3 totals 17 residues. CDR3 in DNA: TGTGCCAGCTCACCGGACAGGGGGCTCTTCATGAACACTGAAGCTTTCTTT. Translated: CASSPDRGLFMNTEAFF.

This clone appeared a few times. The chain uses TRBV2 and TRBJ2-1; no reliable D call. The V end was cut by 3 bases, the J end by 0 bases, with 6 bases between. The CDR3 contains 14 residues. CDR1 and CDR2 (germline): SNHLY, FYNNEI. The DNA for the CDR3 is TGTGCCAGCAGTGACCAGAACTCCTACAATGAGCAGTTCTTC. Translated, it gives CASSDQNSYNEQFF.

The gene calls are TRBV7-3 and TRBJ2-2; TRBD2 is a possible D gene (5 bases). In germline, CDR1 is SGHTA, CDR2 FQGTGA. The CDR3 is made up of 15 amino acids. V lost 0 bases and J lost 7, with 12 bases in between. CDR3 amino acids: CASSLTRASVGELFF. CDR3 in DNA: TGTGCCAGCAGCTTAACGCGGGCGTCAGTCGGGGAGCTGTTTTTT.

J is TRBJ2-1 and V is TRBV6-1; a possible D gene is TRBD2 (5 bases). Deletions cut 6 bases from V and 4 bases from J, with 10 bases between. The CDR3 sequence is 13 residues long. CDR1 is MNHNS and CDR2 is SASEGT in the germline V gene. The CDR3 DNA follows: TGTGCCAGCAGGTTCGCGGGTTACAATGAGCAGTTCTTC. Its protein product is CASRFAGYNEQFF.

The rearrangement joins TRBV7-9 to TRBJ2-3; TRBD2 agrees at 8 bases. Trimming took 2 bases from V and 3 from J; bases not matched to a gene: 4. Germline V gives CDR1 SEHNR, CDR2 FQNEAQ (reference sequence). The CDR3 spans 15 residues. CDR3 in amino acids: CASSLPAGGTDTQYF. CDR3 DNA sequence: TGTGCCAGCAGCTTACCGGCGGGGGGAACAGATACGCAGTATTTT.

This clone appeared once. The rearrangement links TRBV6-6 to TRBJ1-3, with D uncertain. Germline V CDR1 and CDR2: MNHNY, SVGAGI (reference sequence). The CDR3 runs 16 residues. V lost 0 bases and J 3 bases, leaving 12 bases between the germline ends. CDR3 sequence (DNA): TGTGCCAGCAGTTACTCATCCCGGTTCGGTGGAAACACCATATATTTT. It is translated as CASSYSSRFGGNTIYF.

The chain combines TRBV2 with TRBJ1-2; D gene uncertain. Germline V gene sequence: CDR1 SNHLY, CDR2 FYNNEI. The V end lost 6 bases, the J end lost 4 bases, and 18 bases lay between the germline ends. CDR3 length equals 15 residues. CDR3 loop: CASRASGSPPYGYTF. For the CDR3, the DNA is TGTGCCAGCAGGGCTTCGGGGAGCCCGCCCTATGGCTACACCTTC.

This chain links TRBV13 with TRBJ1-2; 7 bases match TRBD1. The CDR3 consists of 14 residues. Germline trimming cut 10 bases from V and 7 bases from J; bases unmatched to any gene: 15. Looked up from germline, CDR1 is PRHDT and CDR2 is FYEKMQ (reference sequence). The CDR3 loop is CATRRTGLRFGYTF. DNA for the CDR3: TGTGCCACCCGGCGGACAGGACTTCGGTTTGGCTACACCTTC.

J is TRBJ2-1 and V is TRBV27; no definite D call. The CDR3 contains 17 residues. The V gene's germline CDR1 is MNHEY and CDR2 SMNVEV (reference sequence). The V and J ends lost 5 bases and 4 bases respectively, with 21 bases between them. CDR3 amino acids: CASSPVTAANAYNEQFF. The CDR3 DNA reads TGTGCCAGCAGTCCGGTTACCGCAGCGAACGCTTACAATGAGCAGTTCTTC.

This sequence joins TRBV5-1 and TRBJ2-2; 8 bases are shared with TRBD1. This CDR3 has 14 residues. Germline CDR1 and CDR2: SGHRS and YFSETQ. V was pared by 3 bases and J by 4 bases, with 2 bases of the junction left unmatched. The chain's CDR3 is CASSSGGRTGELFF. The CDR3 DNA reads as TGCGCCAGCAGCTCAGGGGGCCGCACCGGGGAGCTGTTTTTT. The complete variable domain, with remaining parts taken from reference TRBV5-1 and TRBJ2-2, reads KAGVTQTPRYLIKTRGQQVTLSCSPISGHRSVSWYQQTPGQGLQFLFEYFSETQRNKGNFPGRFSGRQFSNSRSEMNVSTLELGDSALYLCASSSGGRTGELFFGEGSRLTVL.

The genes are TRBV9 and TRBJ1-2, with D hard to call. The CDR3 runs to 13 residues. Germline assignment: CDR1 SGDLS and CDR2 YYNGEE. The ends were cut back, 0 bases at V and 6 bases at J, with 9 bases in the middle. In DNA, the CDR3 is TGTGCCAGCAGCGTAGGGCAGGTGGATGGCTACACCTTC. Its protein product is CASSVGQVDGYTF.

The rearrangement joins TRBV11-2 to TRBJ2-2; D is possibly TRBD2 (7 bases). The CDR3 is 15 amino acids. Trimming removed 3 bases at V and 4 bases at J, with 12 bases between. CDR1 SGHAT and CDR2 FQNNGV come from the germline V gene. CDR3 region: CASSLAGAPTGELFF. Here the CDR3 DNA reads TGTGCCAGCAGCTTGGCGGGGGCGCCCACCGGGGAGCTGTTTTTT.

CDR3 sequence: CASSEGTGGGELFF. The CDR3 DNA follows: TGTGCCAGCAGCGAGGGGACTGGCGGCGGGGAGCTGTTTTTT. This chain connects TRBV9 to TRBJ2-2; maybe TRBD2 (6 bases). V lost 3 bases, J lost 7 bases, and 13 bases lay in between. The germline V gene has CDR1 SGDLS and CDR2 YYNGEE. The CDR3 totals 14 residues.